These 8 T cell receptor beta chains originate from one sample sequenced in a study of cytomegalovirus exposure and HLA in healthy donors. The PCR employed 60 Vbeta primers together with 13 Jbeta primers. This table comes from immunoSEQ multiplex PCR, and its TCRdb copy is limited to in-frame clones, with some not included. Altogether some 150,000 clones are present, approximately 80% being singletons, with the ten largest covering approximately 3.7%. Sequences were obtained from PBMCs. The receptors shown here come from a man aged 30 to 39 in good health and CMV-seropositive.

The V and J genes are TRBV6-5 and TRBJ2-7; D might be TRBD2 (6 bases). CDR1 and CDR2 (germline): MNHEY, SVGAGI. Between the trimmed V and J ends, which lost 8 bases and 1 base, there was a span of 12 bases. This CDR3 comprises 13 residues. The CDR3 protein is CASGGTPSYEQYF. CDR3 sequence (DNA): TGTGCCAGCGGGGGGACGCCATCCTACGAGCAGTACTTC.

This clone showed up just once. The chain uses TRBV7-2 and TRBJ2-3; TRBD2 agrees at 10 bases. The CDR3 consists of 14 residues. V gave up 5 bases and J gave up 6 bases; unmatched junction bases: 5. Germline loops: CDR1 SGHTA, CDR2 FQGNSA. CDR3 sequence: CASSPGTSADTQYF. CDR3 DNA sequence: TGTGCCAGCAGCCCAGGGACTAGCGCCGATACGCAGTATTTT.

The rearrangement links TRBV18 to TRBJ2-1, with TRBD1 matching over 9 bases. The V and J ends lost 3 bases and 7 bases, in that order; junction bases with no gene match: 7. This CDR3 is built from 15 residues. Germline values: CDR1 KGHSH, CDR2 LQKENI. The CDR3 loop reads CASSPMGTGRNEQFF. In DNA, the CDR3 is TGTGCCAGCTCACCGATGGGGACAGGGAGGAATGAGCAGTTCTTC.

CDR3 sequence (DNA): TGTGCCAGCAGCCTCCGGGACAGGGTTGATTGGGGCTACAATGAGCAGTTCTTC. Amino acid sequence: CASSLRDRVDWGYNEQFF. The rearrangement uses TRBV7-6 and TRBJ2-1; 9 nucleotides agree with TRBD1. CDR1 is SGHVS and CDR2 is FNYEAQ in the germline V gene. The junction had 14 bases not matched to a gene; V was cut back by 5 bases and J by 3 bases. The CDR3 length is 18 residues.

The rearrangement joins TRBV5-1 to TRBJ1-1; 8 bases map to TRBD1. V gave up 0 bases and J gave up 2 bases; unmatched junction bases: 3. The CDR3 is made up of 15 amino acids. Germline CDR1 reads SGHRS; CDR2 reads YFSETQ. The DNA of the CDR3 is TGCGCCAGCAGCTTGGGGACAGGGAGAAACACTGAAGCTTTCTTT. As protein: CASSLGTGRNTEAFF.

This chain connects TRBV6-5 to TRBJ2-5; D possibly corresponds to TRBD2 (6 bases). V lost 6 bases, J lost 1 base, and 15 bases lay in between. The CDR3 sequence is 15 residues long. CDR1 and CDR2 (germline): MNHEY, SVGAGI. CDR3 coding DNA: TGTGCCAGCAGCCCCGGACGGAGGGGCCAAGAGACCCAGTACTTC. It encodes CASSPGRRGQETQYF.

The chain links TRBV2 to TRBJ2-1, with 8 positions matching TRBD2. The CDR3 sequence is 16 residues long. Germline lookup yields CDR1 SNHLY and CDR2 FYNNEI. The junction had 11 bases not matched to a gene; V was cut back by 6 bases and J by 4 bases. The CDR3 loop is CASRGWRAGAYNEQFF. The CDR3 DNA reads TGTGCCAGCAGGGGGTGGCGAGCGGGGGCATACAATGAGCAGTTCTTC. The full variable domain, rest sourced from reference TRBV2 and TRBJ2-1, is EPEVTQTPSHQVTQMGQEVILRCVPISNHLYFYWYRQILGQKVEFLVSFYNNEISEKSEIFDDQFSVERPDGSNFTLKIRSTKLEDSAMYFCASRGWRAGAYNEQFFGPGTRLTVL.

J is TRBJ2-1 and V is TRBV9; perhaps TRBD2 as D (6 bases). This CDR3 region has 14 residues. V lost 2 bases and J lost 9, with 15 bases in between. Germline V gene sequence: CDR1 SGDLS, CDR2 YYNGEE. In DNA form, the CDR3 reads TGTGCCAGCAGCGTGGCAACTAGCTGGGTTGAGCAGTTCTTC. Translating it yields CASSVATSWVEQFF.